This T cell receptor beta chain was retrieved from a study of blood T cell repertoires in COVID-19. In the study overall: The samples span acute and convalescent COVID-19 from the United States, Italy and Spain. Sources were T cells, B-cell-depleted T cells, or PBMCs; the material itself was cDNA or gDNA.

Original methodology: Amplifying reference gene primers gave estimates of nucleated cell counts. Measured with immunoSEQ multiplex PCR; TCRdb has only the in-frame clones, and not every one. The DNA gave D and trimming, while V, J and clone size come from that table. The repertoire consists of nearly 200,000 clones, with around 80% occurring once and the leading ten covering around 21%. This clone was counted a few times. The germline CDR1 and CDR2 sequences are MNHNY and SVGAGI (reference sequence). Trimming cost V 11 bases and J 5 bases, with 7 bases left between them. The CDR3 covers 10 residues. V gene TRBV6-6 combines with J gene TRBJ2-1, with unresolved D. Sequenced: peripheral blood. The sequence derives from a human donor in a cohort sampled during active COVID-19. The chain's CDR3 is CACGHNEQFF. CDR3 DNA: TGTGCCTGCGGCCACAATGAGCAGTTCTTC.